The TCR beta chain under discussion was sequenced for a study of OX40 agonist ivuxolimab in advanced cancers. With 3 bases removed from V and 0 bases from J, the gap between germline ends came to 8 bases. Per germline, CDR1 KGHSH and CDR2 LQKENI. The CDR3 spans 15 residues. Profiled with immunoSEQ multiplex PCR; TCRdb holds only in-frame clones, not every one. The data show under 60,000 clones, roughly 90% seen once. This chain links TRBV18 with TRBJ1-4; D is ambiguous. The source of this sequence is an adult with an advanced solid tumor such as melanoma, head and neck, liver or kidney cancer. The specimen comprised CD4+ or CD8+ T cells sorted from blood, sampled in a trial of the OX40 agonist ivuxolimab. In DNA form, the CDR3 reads TGTGCCAGCTCACCCGGGCAGTCAACTAATGAAAAACTGTTTTTT. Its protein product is CASSPGQSTNEKLFF.